One and the same sample provided the 4 T cell receptor beta chains below, sequenced in a study of CD8 T cells in Susac syndrome. RNA was extracted with the RNeasy kit, and a quantity of 0.5 to 1 ug was reverse transcribed using random hexamers. Each CDR3 protein gets one entry after TCRdb re-called the immunoSEQ multiplex PCR reads with MiXCR. The sample carries about 300,000 distinct CDR3 sequences, about 91% recorded once. Sequenced input: CD4+ T cells from PBMCs. Source of these receptors: a human donor with multiple sclerosis.

CDR3 in DNA: TGTGCCAGCAGTCAACCACTAGCGGGAGGCCACAATGAGCAGTTCTTC. It yields the protein CASSQPLAGGHNEQFF. V gene TRBV27 combines with J gene TRBJ2-1, with TRBD2 matching 12 bases. The germline gives CDR1 MNHEY, CDR2 SMNVEV (reference sequence). The CDR3 sequence is 16 residues long. J was trimmed by 5 bases and V by 5 bases; bases with no gene match: 7.

The rearrangement uses TRBV6-5 and TRBJ1-1; perhaps TRBD1 as D (5 bases). This CDR3 region has 15 residues. V lost 2 bases and J 1 base, leaving 11 bases between the germline ends. CDR1 and CDR2 from the germline V gene are MNHEY and SVGAGI. The DNA for the CDR3 is TGTGCCAGCAGTTACGGGACCCAGGCGAACACTGAAGCTTTCTTT. Its translation: CASSYGTQANTEAFF.

This chain uses TRBV7-3 with TRBJ2-1; D may match TRBD1 or TRBD2 (5 bases each). V was pared by 3 bases and J by 9 bases, with 15 bases between. Germline V gene data show CDR1 as SGHTA and CDR2 as FQGTGA. There are 14 residues in the CDR3. The CDR3 sequence: CASSLRGDRSEQFF. The DNA for the CDR3 is TGTGCCAGCAGCTTGAGGGGAGATAGGAGTGAGCAGTTCTTC.

This chain uses TRBV19 with TRBJ1-5, with D hard to call. Germline-derived CDR1 and CDR2 are LNHDA and SQIVND (reference sequence). V dropped 6 bases and J dropped 6 bases, with 9 bases sitting between them. The CDR3 contains 12 residues. CDR3 nucleotides: TGTGCCAGTAGCCGGGGTTTTCAGCCCCAGCATTTT. Residues: CASSRGFQPQHF.